Sequencing of this T cell receptor beta chain was carried out in a study of beta chain features in type 1 diabetes. From germline, CDR1 is KGHSH and CDR2 LQKENI. V lost 3 bases, J lost 4 bases, and 9 bases lay in between. This CDR3 region has 13 residues. This clone was found a few times. The antigen remains unidentified. Study-wide results and limits: TCRB CDR3s from Type 1 diabetes patients were moderately but significantly shorter in all four CD4+ subsets.

Since all of the isolated RNA was reverse transcribed, expressed TCRB transcripts were what got sequenced. Libraries were prepared by immunoSEQ multiplex PCR; TCRdb keeps only in-frame clonotypes and omits some of them. Of about 700,000 clones in the sample, around 15% were seen once. The sequence came from a man aged 18 to 30 with type 1 diabetes. The specimen sequenced was naive CD4+ T cells from blood. The chain recombines TRBV18 with TRBJ1-1; D remains unclear. The CDR3, as DNA: TGTGCCAGCTCACCGGCTGACGGCACTGAAGCTTTCTTT. Translation: CASSPADGTEAFF. Drawing the rest from reference TRBV18 and TRBJ1-1, the complete variable domain is NAGVMQNPRHLVRRRGQEARLRCSPMKGHSHVYWYRQLPEEGLKFMVYLQKENIIDESGMPKERFSAEFPKEGPSILRIQQVVRGDSAAYFCASSPADGTEAFFGQGTRLTVV.